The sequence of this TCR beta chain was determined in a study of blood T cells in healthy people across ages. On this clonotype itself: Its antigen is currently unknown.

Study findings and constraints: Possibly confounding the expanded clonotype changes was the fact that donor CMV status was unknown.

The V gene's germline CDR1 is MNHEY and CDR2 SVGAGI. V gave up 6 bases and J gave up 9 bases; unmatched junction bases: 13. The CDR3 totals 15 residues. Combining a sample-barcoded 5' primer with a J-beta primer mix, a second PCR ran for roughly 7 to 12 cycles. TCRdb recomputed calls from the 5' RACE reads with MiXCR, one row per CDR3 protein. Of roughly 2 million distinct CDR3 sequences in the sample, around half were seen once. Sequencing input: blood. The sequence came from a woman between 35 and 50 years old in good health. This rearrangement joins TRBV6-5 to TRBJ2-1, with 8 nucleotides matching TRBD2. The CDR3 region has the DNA TGTGCCAGCAGGTCATCGCGGGGGGCTCACGGTGAGCAGTTCTTC. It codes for CASRSSRGAHGEQFF.